Listed below are T cell receptor beta chains from one sample, sequenced in a study of shared clonotypes between healthy human individuals. Only in-frame clones appear in the TCRdb table, and some are missing; sequencing was by immunoSEQ multiplex PCR. This sample has roughly 450,000 clones, with less than 85% found just once. Sequencing was carried out using PBMCs. All receptors derive from a woman in her thirties or forties in good health. Some clones in this sample may be carry-over from other donors' samples. Both conserved end residues are part of each CDR3. Fields, in order: V gene, CDR3 length, CDR3 protein.

v_call: TRBV6-6
cdr3_length: 15
cdr3_aa: CASNQQGFGKNIQYF

v_call: TRBV27
cdr3_length: 16
cdr3_aa: CASQQEYISGANVLTF

v_call: TRBV15
cdr3_length: 16
cdr3_aa: CATSSMGTGRGETQYF

v_call: TRBV9
cdr3_length: 15
cdr3_aa: CASSGTGISYHEQYF

v_call: TRBV4-1
cdr3_length: 15
cdr3_aa: CASSPLGQGGGEQFF

v_call: TRBV18
cdr3_length: 18
cdr3_aa: CASSPGSFATGGLETQYF

v_call: TRBV7-3
cdr3_length: 15
cdr3_aa: CASSSGLDSYNEQFF

v_call: TRBV19
cdr3_length: 13
cdr3_aa: CASSPGHVYEQYF

v_call: TRBV7-6
cdr3_length: 21
cdr3_aa: CASSLAWRTSAPPEHQETQYF

v_call: TRBV7-9
cdr3_length: 15
cdr3_aa: CASSPSGGYSYEQYF

v_call: TRBV28
cdr3_length: 15
cdr3_aa: CASSLGVVASYEQYF

v_call: TRBV2
cdr3_length: 13
cdr3_aa: CASRTALSLGYTF

v_call: TRBV5-8
cdr3_length: 15
cdr3_aa: CASSRGQGAYNEQFF

v_call: TRBV6-1
cdr3_length: 14
cdr3_aa: CATLPLAGGREQYF

v_call: TRBV7-3
cdr3_length: 15
cdr3_aa: CASSPNRAANTEAFF

v_call: TRBV6-1
cdr3_length: 17
cdr3_aa: CASSKAGAHRLGDTQYF

v_call: TRBV5-1
cdr3_length: 15
cdr3_aa: CASSLTSGSYNEQFF

v_call: TRBV7-2
cdr3_length: 15
cdr3_aa: CASSPRDLRLYEQYF

v_call: TRBV11-1
cdr3_length: 16
cdr3_aa: CASSPSRGSGFAEQFF

v_call: TRBV5-1
cdr3_length: 15
cdr3_aa: CASSKEASGADTQYF

v_call: TRBV6-1
cdr3_length: 14
cdr3_aa: CASSERGSTLGAFF

v_call: TRBV5-1
cdr3_length: 16
cdr3_aa: CASSLVQAGPGYGYTF

v_call: TRBV2
cdr3_length: 14
cdr3_aa: CASSGLGGSYEQYF

v_call: TRBV5-6
cdr3_length: 14
cdr3_aa: CASSQGGMEEPQHF

v_call: TRBV14
cdr3_length: 16
cdr3_aa: CASSHLGEPVTDTQYF

v_call: TRBV2
cdr3_length: 14
cdr3_aa: CASSPPKMNTEAFF

v_call: TRBV30
cdr3_length: 10
cdr3_aa: CAWSAGGYTF

v_call: TRBV7-2
cdr3_length: 15
cdr3_aa: CASSLRAGAHYEQYF

v_call: TRBV19
cdr3_length: 18
cdr3_aa: CASSIVRSGRAITGELFF

v_call: TRBV19
cdr3_length: 14
cdr3_aa: CASRKTGTGDEQYF

v_call: TRBV15
cdr3_length: 13
cdr3_aa: CATSRGERETQYF

v_call: TRBV15
cdr3_length: 12
cdr3_aa: CATSSSGREQYF

v_call: TRBV7-2
cdr3_length: 13
cdr3_aa: CATSPGDPETQYF